This entry lists 10 T cell receptor beta chains sequenced from one sample in a study of neurological immune-mediated disorders. One entry per CDR3 protein results from TCRdb running MiXCR on the 5' RACE reads. The data hold about 76,000 distinct CDR3 sequences, with approximately 17% observed a single time. The specimen sequenced was PBMCs. Receptors originate from a woman aged 40 to 50 in good health.

This clonotype was counted many times. The chain combines TRBV4-1 with TRBJ1-4; 7 nucleotides line up with TRBD1. Germline CDR1 is MGHRA and CDR2 is YSYEKL. The V and J ends lost 4 bases and 0 bases, in that order; junction bases with no gene match: 11. This CDR3 is built from 18 residues. CDR3 loop: CASSPATGRVATNEKLFF. The CDR3 DNA sequence: TGCGCCAGCAGCCCAGCGACAGGGAGGGTGGCAACTAATGAAAAACTGTTTTTT.

This sequence joins TRBV3-1 and TRBJ2-7; D might be TRBD1 (5 bases). This CDR3 is built from 15 residues. Trimming took off 5 bases at V and 5 bases at J, with 19 bases between the two ends. Germline-derived CDR1 and CDR2 are LGHDT and YNNKEL (reference sequence). The CDR3 nucleotides are TGTGCCAGCAGCTCCTACCAGGGTAGGGGTGACGAGCAGTACTTC. This encodes CASSSYQGRGDEQYF.

This clonotype showed up many times. This chain links TRBV7-2 with TRBJ2-5, with TRBD2 matching 7 bases. The CDR3 contains 14 residues. The J segment lost 3 bases and the V segment lost 2 bases, leaving 3 bases of the junction unmatched. CDR1 and CDR2 from the germline V gene are SGHTA and FQGNSA. CDR3 bases: TGTGCCAGCAGCTTAACGGCGGGGGAAGAGACCCAGTACTTC. Its translation is CASSLTAGEETQYF. Full variable domain (remainder filled in from reference TRBV7-2 and TRBJ2-5): GAGVSQSPSNKVTEKGKDVELRCDPISGHTALYWYRQSLGQGLEFLIYFQGNSAPDKSGLPSDRFSAERTGGSVSTLTIQRTQQEDSAVYLCASSLTAGEETQYFGPGTRLLVL.

This clonotype came up once. A read error may account for a junction end that differs from germline. The CDR3 sequence: CANSYPTTETQYF. The CDR3 coding sequence is TGTGCCAACAGTTACCCAACTACGGAGACCCAGTACTTC. The J gene is TRBJ2-5, the V gene TRBV6-2 or TRBV6-3; D is undetermined. Germline CDR1 MNHEY, CDR2 SVGEGT. This CDR3 has 13 amino acids.

The table lists this clonotype with many counts. The V and J genes are TRBV18 and TRBJ2-3; no clear D. CDR1 is KGHSH and CDR2 is LQKENI in the germline V gene. Trimming shortened V by 3 bases and J by 1 base, and 14 bases separated the two germline ends. The CDR3 totals 16 residues. DNA for the CDR3: TGTGCCAGCTCACCGTCGGTGCCACGAGGCACAGATACGCAGTATTTT. Amino acid sequence: CASSPSVPRGTDTQYF.

This clonotype was found many times. V gene TRBV4-3 combines with J gene TRBJ1-5, with D unclear. The germline V and J ends were trimmed by 3 bases and 4 bases, with 7 bases remaining between them. The CDR3 covers 13 residues. The germline V gene encodes CDR1 LGHNA and CDR2 YSLEER. The CDR3 nucleotides are TGCGCCAGCAGCCAGGTTATTAATCAGCCCCAGCATTTT. The encoded protein is CASSQVINQPQHF.

This clonotype was seen many times. The V and J genes are TRBV5-1 and TRBJ1-2; 8 positions agree with TRBD1. The V and J ends lost 3 bases and 8 bases, in that order; junction bases with no gene match: 15. The germline gives CDR1 SGHRS, CDR2 YFSETQ. The length of the CDR3 is 16 residues. The CDR3 coding sequence is TGCGCCAGCAGCTCCTATTCCTCGGACAGGGAGGGAGGCTACACCTTC. Amino acids: CASSSYSSDREGGYTF.

Worth noting for this clonotype: One junction end disagrees with the germline gene, perhaps due to a read error. The chain couples TRBV7-2 to TRBJ1-2, with 8 bases lining up with TRBD1. CDR3 length: 15 residues. Germline V gene lookup returns CDR1 SGHTA and CDR2 FQGNSA. The DNA of the CDR3 is TGTGCCAGCAGACCTCGGACAGGGCTTAACTATGGCTACTCCTTC. Residues: CASRPRTGLNYGYSF.

This clonotype was counted at least ten times. This chain uses TRBV5-1 with TRBJ2-5, with 7 nucleotides matching TRBD2. V was pared by 6 bases and J by 4 bases, with 6 bases of the junction left unmatched. CDR3 size: 13 residues. Germline CDR1 and CDR2: SGHRS and YFSETQ. The CDR3 region has the DNA TGCGCCAGCAAGGACCCGGGGGGAGAGACCCAGTACTTC. This sequence encodes CASKDPGGETQYF.

This clonotype has ten or more counts. V is TRBV20-1 and J is TRBJ2-7, with D perhaps TRBD1 (6 bases). CDR3 length: 13 residues. The germline V gene encodes CDR1 DFQATT and CDR2 SNEGSKA (reference sequence). V lost 0 bases to trimming and J lost 3 bases, with 9 bases between them. This chain's CDR3 is CSAREGARYEQYF. The CDR3 DNA reads as TGCAGTGCTAGAGAGGGGGCGCGCTACGAGCAGTACTTC.